This paragraph reports one T cell receptor beta chain. This clone was detected a few times. Its antigen remains unidentified. No base quality values were provided; no much bigger clone lies one nucleotide off. Samples from volunteer blood donors who had recovered from COVID-19 were contributed by a second Seattle source. Collaborating institutions collected whole blood in K2EDTA tubes following their own protocols. For TCRbeta analysis, collaborators shipped samples in one of three forms: frozen whole blood, isolated PBMCs, or DNA extracted from either of those sample types. This entry belongs to a study of blood T cell repertoires in COVID-19 (TCRdb year 2020). With respect to the entire study: The collaborator samples originated in the United States, Italy and Spain and spanned the acute and convalescent phases of COVID-19. The repertoires were released in a freely available public database intended as a resource for research on the immune response to SARS-CoV-2. Samples came from the ongoing ImmuneRACE study (first 160 participants) plus 1,254 subjects from 6 global collaborators. The prospective study material was composed of cDNA or gDNA derived from T cells, B-cell-depleted T cells, or PBMCs. Sample metadata almost always included a de-identified subject ID, COVID-19 status, age in years and sex. The dataset comprised deeply sampled blood TCRbeta repertoires from subjects exposed to, actively infected with, or recovered from COVID-19. HLA class I and class II types, where available, came from metadata supplied by the sample provider rather than from assay-based typing. Summary of the overall study and its limitations: The quantity of clinical and demographic metadata differed by source and by participant and was supplied without curation.

TCRbeta CDR3 regions were amplified from genomic DNA by means of the immunoSEQ Assay, a bias-controlled multiplex PCR. In the source study's methods: The number of nucleated cells in each sample was estimated by amplification of reference gene primers within the assay. To quantify the absolute abundance of each unique TCRbeta CDR3 rearrangement, sequence reads were collapsed and filtered. Productive Simpson clonality was computed per sample as the square root of Simpson's diversity index over productive rearrangements. Sourced from immuneACCESS, this table was stored by TCRdb with only in-frame sequences that have V and J called. A share of the clones is absent; for the studies checked, an unresolved V gene accounts for under half, and the remainder has no known explanation. The V and J calls and clone size were taken over from that table, and D and trimming were inferred from the DNA. Counted in this sample were 130,000 to 150,000 clones; 85% to 90% of them appeared once. Roughly 37% of the sample is in the top ten clones.

The clonotype comes from a man aged 45-65 years who had recovered from COVID-19. What was sequenced was peripheral blood.

This receptor carries the CDR3 CASSYSMAGSGNTIYF. Read as DNA, the sequence is TGTGCCAGCAGTTACTCGATGGCAGGCTCTGGAAACACCATATATTTT. The chain employs TRBV6-6 and TRBJ1-3, with the D gene call left open. The CDR3 sequence holds 16 residues, the cysteine and phenylalanine included. CDR3 DNA only is kept here, 48 bases in frame from base 1. The germline V gene (reference sequence) specifies MNHNY as CDR1 and SVGAGI as CDR2. Trimming removed 0 bases from V and 0 bases from J, leaving 9 bases between the germline ends.